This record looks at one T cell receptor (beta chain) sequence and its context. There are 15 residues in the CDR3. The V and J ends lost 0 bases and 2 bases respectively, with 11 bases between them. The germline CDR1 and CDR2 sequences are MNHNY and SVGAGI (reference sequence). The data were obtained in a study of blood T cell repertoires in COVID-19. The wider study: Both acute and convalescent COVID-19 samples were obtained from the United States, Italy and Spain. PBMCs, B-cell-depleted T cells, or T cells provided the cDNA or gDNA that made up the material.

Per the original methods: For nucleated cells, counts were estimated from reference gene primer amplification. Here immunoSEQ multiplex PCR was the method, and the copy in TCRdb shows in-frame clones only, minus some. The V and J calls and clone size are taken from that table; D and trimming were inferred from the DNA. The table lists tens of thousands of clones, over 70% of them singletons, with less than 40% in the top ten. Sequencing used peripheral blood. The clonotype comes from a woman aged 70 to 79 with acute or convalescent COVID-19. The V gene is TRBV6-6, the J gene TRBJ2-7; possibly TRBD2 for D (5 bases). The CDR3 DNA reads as TGTGCCAGCAGTTACTCCCGGGATCGTGCCTACGAGCAGTACTTC. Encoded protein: CASSYSRDRAYEQYF.